The 30 T cell receptor beta chains presented below share a single source sample, sequenced in a study of T cells in Graves' hyperthyroidism and ophthalmopathy. The source material, RNA transcripts, was used to amplify TCR beta CDR3 regions. A first-round RT-PCR of the TCR CDR3 used the HTBI primer set. In TCRdb, the multiplex PCR reads were re-called with MiXCR into one record per CDR3 protein. This table has over 650,000 distinct CDR3 sequences, 15% to 20% appearing once. Specimen: blood. These TCRs come from a man younger than 35 with Graves' hyperthyroidism.

The chain combines TRBV29-1 with TRBJ2-7; TRBD1 matches 7 bases. Germline V gives CDR1 SQVTM, CDR2 ANQGSEA. The V and J ends lost 7 bases and 2 bases, in that order; junction bases with no gene match: 5. CDR3 length: 12 amino acids. CDR3 loop: CSASDRTYEQYF. The CDR3 DNA reads as TGCAGCGCCTCGGACAGGACCTACGAGCAGTACTTC.

Turning to this clonotype: A much bigger clone sits one base away, suggesting this may be a read error. This sequence joins TRBV28 and TRBJ1-5; 9 bases agree with TRBD1. V lost 4 bases to trimming and J lost 6 bases; unmatched junction nucleotides: 4. Germline loops: CDR1 MDHEN, CDR2 SYDVKM. This CDR3 region has 14 residues. CDR3 sequence: CASSSGTGIQPQHF. The CDR3 DNA is TGTGCCAGCAGTTCCGGGACAGGGATTCAGCCCCAGCATTTT. The variable domain in full, with the rest retrieved from reference TRBV28 and TRBJ1-5, is DVKVTQSSRYLVKRTGEKVFLECVQDMDHENMFWYRQDPGLGLRLIYFSYDVKMKEKGDIPEGYSVSREKKERFSLILESASTNQTSMYLCASSSGTGIQPQHFGDGTRLSIL.

There are a few counts of this clonotype. The chain carries TRBV20-1 and TRBJ2-5, with TRBD2 identical over 13 bases. Germline V gene sequence: CDR1 DFQATT, CDR2 SNEGSKA (reference sequence). The CDR3 is 15 residues long. J lost 2 bases, V lost 4 bases, and 4 bases had no gene match. The CDR3 region is CSATGLAGAQETQYF. The CDR3 DNA is TGCAGTGCTACTGGACTAGCGGGAGCTCAAGAGACCCAGTACTTC.

The chain recombines TRBV7-2 with TRBJ2-1; perhaps TRBD2 as D (6 bases). The CDR3 sequence is 16 residues long. Trimming shortened V by 8 bases and J by 0 bases, and 17 bases separated the two germline ends. Germline CDR1 SGHTA, CDR2 FQGNSA. CDR3 amino acids: CASRRGPGSSYNEQFF. As DNA, the CDR3 is TGTGCCAGCCGGAGGGGACCAGGGAGCTCCTACAATGAGCAGTTCTTC.

In this sample, this clonotype turned up a few times. V gene TRBV5-1 combines with J gene TRBJ2-7; D might be TRBD2 (5 bases). V was pared by 0 bases and J by 6 bases, with 16 bases between. This CDR3 is 15 amino acids long. Germline CDR1 reads SGHRS; CDR2 reads YFSETQ. CDR3 in amino acids: CASSLEDPTEGEQYF. In DNA form, the CDR3 reads TGCGCCAGCAGCTTGGAGGACCCGACTGAGGGCGAGCAGTACTTC.

The J gene is TRBJ2-7, the V gene TRBV5-6; 9 positions agree with TRBD2. The length of the CDR3 is 15 residues. The J segment lost 2 bases and the V segment lost 3 bases, leaving 6 bases of the junction unmatched. CDR1 SGHDT and CDR2 YYEEEE come from the germline V gene. CDR3 sequence: CASSYRLADTYEQYF. The CDR3 DNA reads as TGTGCCAGCAGCTACCGACTAGCGGACACCTACGAGCAGTACTTC.

This clonotype was counted only a few times. This chain's CDR3 is CASSSAGTDEQYF. The CDR3 DNA is TGTGCCAGCAGCTCGGCAGGGACAGACGAGCAGTACTTC. The rearrangement joins TRBV7-9 to TRBJ2-7; the match to TRBD1 covers 7 bases. The CDR3 contains 13 residues. Trimming took 4 bases from V and 5 from J; bases not matched to a gene: 5. The germline CDR1 and CDR2 sequences are SEHNR and FQNEAQ (reference sequence). Full variable domain (outside the CDR3, taken from reference TRBV7-9 and TRBJ2-7): DTGVSQNPRHKITKRGQNVTFRCDPISEHNRLYWYRQTLGQGPEFLTYFQNEAQLEKSRLLSDRFSAERPKGSFSTLEIQRTEQGDSAMYLCASSSAGTDEQYFGPGTRLTVT.

The chain employs TRBV19 and TRBJ2-3; 9 positions match TRBD1. J lost 2 bases, V lost 9 bases, and 9 bases had no gene match. This CDR3 has 15 amino acids. The V gene's germline CDR1 is LNHDA and CDR2 SQIVND (reference sequence). CDR3 coding DNA: TGTGCCAGCAGTGTGGGACAGGGTCTCACAGATACGCAGTATTTT. It translates to CASSVGQGLTDTQYF.

In regard to this clonotype: The junction differs from germline at one of its ends, possibly a read error. The genes are TRBV29-1 and TRBJ2-1, with 13 bases matching TRBD2. Germline V lookup: CDR1 SQVTM, CDR2 ANQGSEA. CDR3 size: 13 residues. The CDR3 coding sequence is TGCAGCGTTACGGGACTAGCGGGAAGTGAGCAGTCCTTC. Encoded protein: CSVTGLAGSEQSF.

This clonotype was counted a few times. The gene calls are TRBV28 and TRBJ2-7; unclear D gene. V was shortened by 5 bases and J by 4 bases, with 18 bases between the two germline ends. This CDR3 has 15 residues. The V gene's germline CDR1 is MDHEN and CDR2 SYDVKM. The CDR3 DNA reads TGTGCCAGCAGTAGTTTAAGGAACACCCCTTACGAGCAGTACTTC. Translated, it gives CASSSLRNTPYEQYF.

V and J are TRBV30 and TRBJ1-4; D gene uncertain. The CDR3 is 15 amino acids. The germline V gene has CDR1 GTSNPN and CDR2 SVGIG (reference sequence). Deletions cut 6 bases from V and 0 bases from J, with 14 bases between. The CDR3 coding sequence is TGTGCCTGCCCCCTTTTCAACCCAACTAATGAAAAACTGTTTTTT. Translation gives CACPLFNPTNEKLFF.

This chain links TRBV2 with TRBJ2-7, with TRBD2 matching over 12 bases. This CDR3 contains 18 residues. Germline V lookup: CDR1 SNHLY, CDR2 FYNNEI. V lost 6 bases and J lost 0; bases outside the gene matches: 12. Written as DNA, the CDR3 is TGTGCCAGCAGAGGACTAGCGGGGCAAAGTGATAGCTCCTACGAGCAGTACTTC. Protein: CASRGLAGQSDSSYEQYF. Filled out from reference TRBV2 and TRBJ2-7, the complete variable domain reads EPEVTQTPSHQVTQMGQEVILRCVPISNHLYFYWYRQILGQKVEFLVSFYNNEISEKSEIFDDQFSVERPDGSNFTLKIRSTKLEDSAMYFCASRGLAGQSDSSYEQYFGPGTRLTVT.

This clonotype appeared a few times. The chain couples TRBV29-1 to TRBJ2-5; 8 nucleotides agree with TRBD1. The germline CDR1 and CDR2 sequences are SQVTM and ANQGSEA. The CDR3 covers 13 residues. Germline trimming cut 6 bases from V and 5 bases from J; bases unmatched to any gene: 8. The CDR3 spells CSVIRGLGETQYF. The DNA of the CDR3 is TGCAGCGTCATCAGGGGGCTCGGGGAGACCCAGTACTTC. The full variable domain, with the rest looked up from reference TRBV29-1 and TRBJ2-5, is SAVISQKPSRDICQRGTSLTIQCQVDSQVTMMFWYRQQPGQSLTLIATANQGSEATYESGFVIDKFPISRPNLTFSTLTVSNMSPEDSSIYLCSVIRGLGETQYFGPGTRLLVL.

This clonotype was seen at least ten times. The V call is TRBV28, the J call TRBJ1-1, with D tentatively TRBD1 (5 bases). This CDR3 has 14 residues. V dropped 6 bases and J dropped 3 bases, with 14 bases sitting between them. Germline values: CDR1 MDHEN, CDR2 SYDVKM. The CDR3 region has the DNA TGTGCCAGCAGCCCCCCGGGACCCTACACTGAAGCTTTCTTT. It yields the protein CASSPPGPYTEAFF.

This clonotype was seen repeatedly, ten times or more. The chain recombines TRBV27 with TRBJ2-1, with D possibly TRBD2 on 5 matching bases. In germline, CDR1 is MNHEY, CDR2 SMNVEV (reference sequence). V lost 5 bases and J lost 5, with 22 bases in between. CDR3 size: 17 residues. This chain's CDR3 is CASSALLSAGPNNEQFF. The CDR3 nucleotides are TGTGCCAGCAGTGCGCTCCTCTCCGCGGGCCCCAACAATGAGCAGTTCTTC.

This clonotype has at least ten counts. The genes are TRBV7-2 and TRBJ2-5; the match to TRBD1 covers 8 bases. This CDR3 contains 14 residues. Trimming removed 5 bases from V and 1 base from J; junction bases left unmatched: 3. From germline, CDR1 is SGHTA and CDR2 FQGNSA. CDR3 loop: CASSPDRAQETQYF. In nucleotides, the CDR3 is TGTGCCAGCAGCCCGGACAGGGCCCAAGAGACCCAGTACTTC.

The table lists this clonotype with many counts. V and J are TRBV20-1 and TRBJ1-1, with D maybe TRBD1 (6 bases). The CDR3 spans 11 residues. CDR1 and CDR2 (germline): DFQATT, SNEGSKA (reference sequence). The V gene lost 4 bases and the J gene lost 5 bases, with 8 bases spanning the gap. The CDR3: CSANRGTEAFF. CDR3 nucleotide sequence: TGCAGTGCTAATAGGGGGACTGAAGCTTTCTTT.

This clonotype appeared a few times. The rearrangement links TRBV29-1 to TRBJ2-7, with TRBD2 as a possible D gene (6 bases). The CDR3 is made up of 14 amino acids. V shed 2 bases and J shed 5 bases, with 16 bases lying between them. Germline V gene data show CDR1 as SQVTM and CDR2 as ANQGSEA. The CDR3 loop is CSVESRQGGNEQYF. CDR3 coding DNA: TGCAGCGTTGAATCTCGGCAGGGAGGCAACGAGCAGTACTTC.

This clonotype was observed a few times. The rearrangement links TRBV20-1 to TRBJ2-1; 10 bases are shared with TRBD2. This CDR3 spans 16 amino acids. In germline, CDR1 is DFQATT, CDR2 SNEGSKA (reference sequence). Trimming cost V 4 bases and J 2 bases; bases outside gene matches: 8. In DNA form, the CDR3 reads TGCAGTGCTATCCTCCGCGGACTAGCGGCCTACAATGAGCAGTTCTTC. It yields the protein CSAILRGLAAYNEQFF.

The chain carries TRBV27 and TRBJ2-1, with 14 bases matching TRBD2. Per germline, CDR1 MNHEY and CDR2 SMNVEV (reference sequence). Germline trimming cut 3 bases from V and 5 bases from J; bases unmatched to any gene: 21. This CDR3 has 22 residues. The CDR3 loop reads CASSFEFGPFRLAGGKHNEQFF. The CDR3 coding sequence is TGTGCCAGCAGTTTTGAGTTCGGCCCCTTTCGACTAGCGGGAGGGAAACACAATGAGCAGTTCTTC.

This clonotype was recorded many times. Here the CDR3 DNA reads TGTGCCAGCAGTTTACTTTTTCGGGGTCTGAGCACTGAAGCTTTCTTT. This sequence encodes CASSLLFRGLSTEAFF. The chain recombines TRBV12-3 or TRBV12-4 with TRBJ1-1; D unresolved. This CDR3 region has 16 residues. V was clipped by 2 bases and J by 4 bases, with 17 bases between them.

This clonotype was found a few times. At one boundary the junction diverges from the germline segment, which might be a read error. This chain links TRBV7-2 with TRBJ2-1; D is possibly TRBD2 (6 bases). The CDR3 has 15 amino acids. The germline V gene encodes CDR1 SGHTA and CDR2 FQGNSA. CDR3 amino acids: CSSIFHGLTNNEQFF. CDR3 DNA: TGTTCCAGCATATTCCACGGACTAACGAACAATGAGCAGTTCTTC.

This clonotype appeared many times. The J gene is TRBJ2-7, the V gene TRBV3-1; D is unclear. Looked up from germline, CDR1 is LGHDT and CDR2 is YNNKEL (reference sequence). The CDR3 runs to 11 residues. The V and J ends lost 2 bases and 7 bases respectively, with 6 bases between them. The CDR3 DNA is TGTGCCAGCAGCCAATCTATTGAGCAGTACTTC. Translation: CASSQSIEQYF.

Turning to this clonotype: This sequence may be a read error, since a much larger clone differs from it by one base. The V gene is TRBV15, the J gene TRBJ2-3; perhaps TRBD2 as D (6 bases). V gave up 3 bases and J gave up 2 bases, with 15 bases separating them. The germline gives CDR1 LNHNV, CDR2 YYDKDF (reference sequence). There are 16 residues in the CDR3. This CDR3 reads CATSSASAPNTDTQYF. The CDR3 coding sequence is TGTGCCACCAGCAGCGCTAGCGCACCCAACACAGATACGCAGTATTTT.

This clonotype was observed a handful of times. The chain links TRBV6-6 to TRBJ1-5; the D is unclear. The V and J ends lost 2 bases and 4 bases respectively, with 24 bases between them. The CDR3 consists of 19 residues. Germline V gene sequence: CDR1 MNHNY, CDR2 SVGAGI (reference sequence). The CDR3 region is CASSYLLLRALLLNQPQHF. CDR3 coding DNA: TGTGCCAGCAGTTACCTCCTCCTCCGGGCGCTCCTACTAAATCAGCCCCAGCATTTT.

This clonotype was detected only once. This sequence joins TRBV29-1 and TRBJ1-1; tentatively, D is TRBD1 (6 bases). The germline CDR1 and CDR2 sequences are SQVTM and ANQGSEA. The V end lost 4 bases, the J end lost 4 bases, and 16 bases lay between the germline ends. CDR3 length: 14 amino acids. CDR3 sequence (DNA): TGCAGCGTTGGAAACAGGGAGGGTGCCACTGAAGCTTTCTTT. Translating gives CSVGNREGATEAFF.

The gene calls are TRBV20-1 and TRBJ1-1; D gene ambiguous. Germline V CDR1 and CDR2: DFQATT, SNEGSKA (reference sequence). Trimming stripped 1 base from V and 4 bases from J, with 13 bases between. The CDR3 loop spans 14 amino acids. The CDR3 loop is CSARVPGIGTEAFF. Written as DNA, the CDR3 is TGCAGTGCTAGAGTGCCGGGGATCGGCACTGAAGCTTTCTTT.

This clonotype was counted at least ten times. The CDR3, as DNA: TGCAGTGCTAGGCCTTCTAGCGGGTTACAAGAGACCCAGTACTTC. Its translation: CSARPSSGLQETQYF. The chain has TRBV20-1 and TRBJ2-5, with 8 bases matching TRBD2. The length of the CDR3 is 15 residues. Trimming took 3 bases from V and 2 from J; bases not matched to a gene: 8. The germline V gene has CDR1 DFQATT and CDR2 SNEGSKA (reference sequence).

A word on this clonotype: A much larger clone differs by one base, so this may be a read error. The chain links TRBV28 to TRBJ2-1; 10 nucleotides match TRBD1. Trimming removed 4 bases from V and 6 bases from J; junction bases left unmatched: 9. Germline V lookup: CDR1 MDHEN, CDR2 SYDVKM. This CDR3 is built from 16 residues. The CDR3 loop is CASSYPGTGVGNEQFF. In DNA, the CDR3 is TGTGCCAGCAGTTACCCGGGGACAGGGGTTGGCAATGAGCAGTTCTTC.

V and J are TRBV2 and TRBJ2-7, with 7 bases that match TRBD2. Trimming at V came to 8 bases and at J to 1 base, leaving 5 bases not matched to a gene. This CDR3 region has 13 residues. Germline V gene data show CDR1 as SNHLY and CDR2 as FYNNEI. The CDR3 DNA reads as TGTGCCAGCCGTTGGGACTATTCCTACGAGCAGTACTTC. Amino acids: CASRWDYSYEQYF.